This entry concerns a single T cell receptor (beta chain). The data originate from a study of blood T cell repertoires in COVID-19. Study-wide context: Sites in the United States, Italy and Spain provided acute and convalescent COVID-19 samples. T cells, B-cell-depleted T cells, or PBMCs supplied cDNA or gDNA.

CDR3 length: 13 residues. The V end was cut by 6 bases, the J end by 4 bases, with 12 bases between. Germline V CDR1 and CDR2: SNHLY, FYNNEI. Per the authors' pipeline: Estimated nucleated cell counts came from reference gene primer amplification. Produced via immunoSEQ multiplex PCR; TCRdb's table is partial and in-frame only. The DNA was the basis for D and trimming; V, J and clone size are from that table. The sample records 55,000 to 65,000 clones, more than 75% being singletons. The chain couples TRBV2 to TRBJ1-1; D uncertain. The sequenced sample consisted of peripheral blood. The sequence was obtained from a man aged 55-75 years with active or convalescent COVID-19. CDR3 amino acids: CASRNKISTEAFF. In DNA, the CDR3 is TGTGCCAGCAGAAACAAAATCAGCACTGAAGCTTTCTTT.